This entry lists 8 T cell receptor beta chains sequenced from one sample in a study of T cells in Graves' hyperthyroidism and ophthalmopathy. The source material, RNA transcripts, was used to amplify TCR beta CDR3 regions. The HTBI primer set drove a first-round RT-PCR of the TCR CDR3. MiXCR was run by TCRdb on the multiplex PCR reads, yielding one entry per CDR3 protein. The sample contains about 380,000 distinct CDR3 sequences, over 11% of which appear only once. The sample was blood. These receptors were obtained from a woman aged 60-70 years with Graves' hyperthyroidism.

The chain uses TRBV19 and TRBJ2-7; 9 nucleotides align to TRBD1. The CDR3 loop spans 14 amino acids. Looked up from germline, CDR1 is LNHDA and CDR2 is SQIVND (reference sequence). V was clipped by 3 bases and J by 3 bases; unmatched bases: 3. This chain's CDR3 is CASSMGQGYYEQYF. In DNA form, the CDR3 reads TGTGCCAGTAGTATGGGACAGGGTTACTACGAGCAGTACTTC.

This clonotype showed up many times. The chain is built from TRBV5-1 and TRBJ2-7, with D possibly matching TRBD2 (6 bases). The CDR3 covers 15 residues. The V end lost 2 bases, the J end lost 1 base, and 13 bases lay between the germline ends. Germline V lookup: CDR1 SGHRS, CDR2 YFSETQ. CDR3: CASSFYSGPSYEQYF. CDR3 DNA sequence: TGCGCCAGCAGCTTTTATAGCGGTCCTTCCTACGAGCAGTACTTC.

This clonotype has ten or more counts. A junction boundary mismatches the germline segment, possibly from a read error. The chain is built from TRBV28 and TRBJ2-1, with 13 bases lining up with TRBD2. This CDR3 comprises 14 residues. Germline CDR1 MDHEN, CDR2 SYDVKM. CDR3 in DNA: TGTGCCGGCAGTGGGACTAGCGGGACCAATGAGCAGTTCTTC. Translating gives CAGSGTSGTNEQFF.

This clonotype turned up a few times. The CDR3 DNA reads TGTGCCAGCAGACGCAGTATGACAGGGCTTGAAGAGACCCAGTACTTC. As protein: CASRRSMTGLEETQYF. The rearrangement links TRBV2 to TRBJ2-5, with 7 nucleotides matching TRBD1. Trimming removed 6 bases from V and 3 bases from J; junction bases left unmatched: 13. The CDR3 is 16 residues long. Per the germline V gene, CDR1 is SNHLY and CDR2 is FYNNEI.

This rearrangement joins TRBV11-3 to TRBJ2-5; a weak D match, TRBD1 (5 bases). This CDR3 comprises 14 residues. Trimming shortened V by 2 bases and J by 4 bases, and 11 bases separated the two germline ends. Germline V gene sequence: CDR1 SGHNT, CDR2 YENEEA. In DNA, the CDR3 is TGTGCCAGCAGCTTATCGGCAGGGCTAGAGACCCAGTACTTC. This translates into CASSLSAGLETQYF.

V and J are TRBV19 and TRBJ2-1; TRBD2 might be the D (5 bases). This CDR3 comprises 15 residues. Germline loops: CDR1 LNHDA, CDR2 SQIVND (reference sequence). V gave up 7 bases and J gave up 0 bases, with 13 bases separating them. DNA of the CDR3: TGTGCCAGTACTTCTAGCAGCCGCTCCTACAATGAGCAGTTCTTC. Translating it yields CASTSSSRSYNEQFF.

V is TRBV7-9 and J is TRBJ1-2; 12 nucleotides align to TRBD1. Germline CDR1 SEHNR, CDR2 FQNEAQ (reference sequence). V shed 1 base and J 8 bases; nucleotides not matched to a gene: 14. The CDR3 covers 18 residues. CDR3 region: CASSLGGGTGGIKAGYTF. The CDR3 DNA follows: TGTGCCAGCAGCTTAGGGGGGGGGACAGGGGGCATAAAAGCCGGCTACACCTTC.

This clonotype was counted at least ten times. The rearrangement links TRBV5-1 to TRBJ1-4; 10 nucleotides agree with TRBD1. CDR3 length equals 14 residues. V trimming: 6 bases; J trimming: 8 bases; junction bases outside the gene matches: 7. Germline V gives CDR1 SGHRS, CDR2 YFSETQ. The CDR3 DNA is TGCGCCAGCACCTGGACAGGGGGAACGGAAAAACTGTTTTTT. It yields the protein CASTWTGGTEKLFF. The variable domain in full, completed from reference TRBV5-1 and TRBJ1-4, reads KAGVTQTPRYLIKTRGQQVTLSCSPISGHRSVSWYQQTPGQGLQFLFEYFSETQRNKGNFPGRFSGRQFSNSRSEMNVSTLELGDSALYLCASTWTGGTEKLFFGSGTQLSVL.